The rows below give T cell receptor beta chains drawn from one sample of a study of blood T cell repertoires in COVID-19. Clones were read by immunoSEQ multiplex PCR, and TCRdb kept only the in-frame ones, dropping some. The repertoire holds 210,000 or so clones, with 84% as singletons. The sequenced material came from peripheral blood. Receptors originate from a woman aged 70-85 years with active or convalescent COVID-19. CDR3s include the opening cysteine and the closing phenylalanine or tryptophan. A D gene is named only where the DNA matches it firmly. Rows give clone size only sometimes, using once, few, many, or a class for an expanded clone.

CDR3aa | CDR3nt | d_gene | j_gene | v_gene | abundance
CASSHSGGELFF | TGTGCCAGTAGCCACTCTGGCGGGGAGCTGTTTTTT | NA | TRBJ2-2 | TRBV19 | NA
CASSRSAGEETQYF | TGTGCCAGCAGCCGCTCAGCAGGGGAAGAGACCCAGTACTTC | NA | TRBJ2-5 | TRBV7-3 | NA
CASSPITHLEEQYF | TGTGCCAGCAGTCCCATCACCCATCTCGAGGAGCAGTACTTC | NA | TRBJ2-7 | TRBV5-6 | NA
CASSPMGGAIRTDTQYF | TGCGCCAGCAGCCCCATGGGTGGAGCGATTCGTACAGATACGCAGTATTTT | NA | TRBJ2-3 | TRBV5-1 | NA
CASSYRDTGELFF | TGTGCCAGCTCCTACAGGGACACCGGGGAGCTGTTTTTT | NA | TRBJ2-2 | TRBV18 | few
CASSPPGGSIQETQYF | TGTGCCAGCAGTCCTCCGGGGGGCAGCATCCAAGAGACCCAGTACTTC | NA | TRBJ2-5 | TRBV28 | NA
CASSSRTHGTSGSTDTQYF | TGCGCCAGCAGCTCAAGAACCCACGGGACTAGCGGTAGCACAGATACGCAGTATTTT | TRBD2 | TRBJ2-3 | TRBV5-1 | NA
CASSSLAVYYEQYF | TGTGCCAGCAGTTCACTAGCGGTCTACTACGAGCAGTACTTC | TRBD2 | TRBJ2-7 | TRBV6-5 | NA
CASSLTGQGVQFF | TGTGCCAGCAGCTTAACGGGACAGGGCGTGCAGTTCTTC | TRBD1 | TRBJ2-1 | TRBV7-3 | NA
CASSGPYNEQFF | TGTGCCAGCAGCGGGCCCTACAATGAGCAGTTCTTC | NA | TRBJ2-1 | TRBV3-1/TRBV3-2 | NA
CASRSPHRDQGYAGYTF | TGCGCCAGCAGGTCCCCTCACAGGGACCAAGGCTACGCTGGCTACACCTTC | NA | TRBJ1-2 | TRBV5-1 | once
CASNQGSETQYF | TGCGCCAGCAATCAGGGATCGGAGACCCAGTACTTC | NA | TRBJ2-5 | TRBV10-2 | NA
CASSYSSYEQYF | TGTGCCAGCAGTTATAGCTCCTACGAGCAGTACTTC | NA | TRBJ2-7 | TRBV3-1/TRBV3-2 | NA
CASSAYRGLAKNIQYF | TGTGCCAGCAGCGCCTACAGGGGTTTAGCCAAAAACATTCAGTACTTC | TRBD1 | TRBJ2-4 | TRBV5-6 | NA
CASSESPSGSDEQYF | TGTGCCAGCAGTGAAAGCCCTAGCGGGAGCGACGAGCAGTACTTC | TRBD2 | TRBJ2-7 | TRBV2 | few
CASSPGLAGASSYNEQFF | TGTGCCAGCAGCCCTGGACTAGCGGGGGCCAGCTCCTACAATGAGCAGTTCTTC | TRBD2 | TRBJ2-1 | TRBV11-3 | NA
CASSMILRGTTTDTQYF | TGTGCCAGTAGTATGATTTTAAGGGGGACCACGACAGATACGCAGTATTTT | NA | TRBJ2-3 | TRBV19 | NA
CASSYSKRDQFDEQFF | TGTGCCAGCAGTTACTCGAAACGGGATCAGTTCGATGAGCAGTTCTTC | NA | TRBJ2-1 | TRBV6-6 | many
CAWAPGTSYEQYF | TGTGCCTGGGCTCCCGGGACTTCGTACGAGCAGTACTTC | NA | TRBJ2-7 | TRBV30 | NA
CASSPLGTGVATEAFF | TGTGCCAGCAGCCCATTAGGGACAGGGGTGGCCACTGAAGCTTTCTTT | TRBD1 | TRBJ1-1 | TRBV28 | NA
CASSLDVLAEDYEQYF | TGCGCCAGCAGCTTGGATGTACTAGCGGAAGACTACGAGCAGTACTTC | TRBD2 | TRBJ2-7 | TRBV5-1 | NA
CASKVSGGTEAFF | TGCGCCAGCAAAGTTAGCGGGGGCACTGAAGCTTTCTTT | NA | TRBJ1-1 | TRBV5-1 | few
CASSFRGIETQYF | TGTGCCAGCAGTTTCAGGGGAATAGAGACCCAGTACTTC | NA | TRBJ2-5 | TRBV27 | NA
CASSPPNRGRDQPQHF | TGTGCCAGCTCACCACCGAACAGGGGGCGGGATCAGCCCCAGCATTTT | TRBD1 | TRBJ1-5 | TRBV18 | NA
CASSQRRENNEQFF | TGTGCCAGCTCACAACGGCGGGAGAACAATGAGCAGTTCTTC | TRBD2 | TRBJ2-1 | TRBV18 | NA
CASSIVRVVDPDTQYF | TGTGCCAGTAGTATAGTTCGGGTGGTCGACCCAGATACGCAGTATTTT | NA | TRBJ2-3 | TRBV19 | NA
CASSLVAGASGELFF | TGTGCCAGCAGCCTAGTAGCGGGAGCGAGCGGGGAGCTGTTTTTT | TRBD2 | TRBJ2-2 | TRBV4-2 | NA
CAGSRGLGNTIYF | TGTGCCGGTTCAAGGGGGCTGGGGAACACCATATATTTT | TRBD1 | TRBJ1-3 | TRBV28 | NA
CASSVPRGGGQNIQYF | TGTGCCAGCAGTGTACCACGCGGCGGGGGCCAAAACATTCAGTACTTC | NA | TRBJ2-4 | TRBV2 | NA
CASSAPGDLLRQQYF | TGTGCCAGTAGTGCACCGGGAGACCTACTACGACAGCAGTACTTC | NA | TRBJ2-7 | TRBV19 | NA
CASSRQGRDTEAFF | TGTGCCAGCAGTCGACAGGGGAGGGACACTGAAGCTTTCTTT | TRBD1 | TRBJ1-1 | TRBV6-5 | few
CASSTLAGVQHEQYF | TGTGCCAGCAGTACCCTAGCGGGAGTGCAGCACGAGCAGTACTTC | TRBD2 | TRBJ2-7 | TRBV6-2/TRBV6-3 | once
CASSLYRGTEAFF | TGTGCCAGCAGTTTATACAGGGGGACTGAAGCTTTCTTT | TRBD1 | TRBJ1-1 | TRBV27 | NA
CASSVVAGGPKTGELFF | TGTGCCAGCAGTGTCGTGGCGGGAGGGCCTAAGACCGGGGAGCTGTTTTTT | TRBD2 | TRBJ2-2 | TRBV7-9 | NA
CAISESSNFGTGEQYF | TGTGCCATCAGTGAGTCTAGTAATTTCGGGACAGGTGAGCAGTACTTC | TRBD1 | TRBJ2-7 | TRBV10-3 | NA
CSARRDTEAFF | TGCAGTGCTCGCAGGGACACTGAAGCTTTCTTT | NA | TRBJ1-1 | TRBV20-1 | NA
CASSPGTELAKNIQYF | TGTGCCAGCTCACCGGGGACAGAGTTGGCCAAAAACATTCAGTACTTC | TRBD1 | TRBJ2-4 | TRBV18 | NA
CASSSTSGRTDTQYF | TGTGCCAGCTCATCGACTAGCGGGAGGACAGATACGCAGTATTTT | TRBD2 | TRBJ2-3 | TRBV18 | NA
CASSYTRGGGYGYTF | TGTGCCAGCAGCTACACTCGGGGAGGGGGCTATGGCTACACCTTC | NA | TRBJ1-2 | TRBV6-5 | NA
CASSPGLAGGAKNIQYF | TGTGCCAGCAGTCCGGGGCTAGCGGGAGGAGCCAAAAACATTCAGTACTTC | TRBD2 | TRBJ2-4 | TRBV6-6 | NA
CASRNRPPTSYEQYF | TGTGCCAGCAGAAACAGGCCCCCTACCTCCTACGAGCAGTACTTC | NA | TRBJ2-7 | TRBV28 | once
CASRRAFRGSGANVLTF | TGTGCCAGCAGACGAGCGTTCAGGGGCTCTGGGGCCAACGTCCTGACTTTC | NA | TRBJ2-6 | TRBV11-2 | once